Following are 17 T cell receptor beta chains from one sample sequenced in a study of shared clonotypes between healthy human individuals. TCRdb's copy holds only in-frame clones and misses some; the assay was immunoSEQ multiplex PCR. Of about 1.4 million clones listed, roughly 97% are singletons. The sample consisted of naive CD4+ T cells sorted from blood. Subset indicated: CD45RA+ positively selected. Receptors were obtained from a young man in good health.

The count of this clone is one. This CDR3 reads CASSPKDRPNYGYTF. DNA for the CDR3: TGTGCCAGCAGCCCTAAAGACAGGCCTAACTATGGCTACACCTTC. The rearrangement joins TRBV5-6 to TRBJ1-2; possible D gene TRBD1, 6 bases. The CDR3 contains 15 residues. V lost 4 bases to trimming and J lost 0 bases, with 13 bases between them. Germline CDR1 and CDR2: SGHDT and YYEEEE.

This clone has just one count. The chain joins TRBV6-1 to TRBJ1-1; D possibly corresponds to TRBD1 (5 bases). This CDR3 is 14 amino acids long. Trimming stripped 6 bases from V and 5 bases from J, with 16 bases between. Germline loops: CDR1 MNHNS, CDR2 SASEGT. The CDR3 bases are TGTGCCAGCAGCGTTAGGGACTTGAGAACTGAAGCTTTCTTT. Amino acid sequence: CASSVRDLRTEAFF.

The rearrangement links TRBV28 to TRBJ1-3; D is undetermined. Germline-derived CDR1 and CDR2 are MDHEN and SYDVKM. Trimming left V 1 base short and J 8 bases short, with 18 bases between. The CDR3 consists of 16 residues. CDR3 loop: CASSLLSRLRPHTIYF. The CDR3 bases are TGTGCCAGCAGTTTATTATCCCGCCTTCGTCCTCACACCATATATTTT.

The CDR3 sequence is CASSLARFSGDTYEQYF. Here the CDR3 DNA reads TGTGCCAGCAGCTTAGCGAGGTTTAGCGGGGATACCTACGAGCAGTACTTC. The gene calls are TRBV7-8 and TRBJ2-7; TRBD2 matches at 8 bases. CDR3 size: 17 residues. V trimming: 0 bases; J trimming: 2 bases; junction bases outside the gene matches: 9. Per germline, CDR1 SGHVS and CDR2 FQNEAQ.

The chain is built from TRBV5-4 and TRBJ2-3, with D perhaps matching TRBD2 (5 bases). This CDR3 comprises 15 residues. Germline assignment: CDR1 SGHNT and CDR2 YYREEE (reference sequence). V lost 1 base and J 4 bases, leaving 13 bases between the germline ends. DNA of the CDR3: TGTGCCAGCAGCTTGTCCCAAAGTAGCGCAGATACGCAGTATTTT. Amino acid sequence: CASSLSQSSADTQYF.

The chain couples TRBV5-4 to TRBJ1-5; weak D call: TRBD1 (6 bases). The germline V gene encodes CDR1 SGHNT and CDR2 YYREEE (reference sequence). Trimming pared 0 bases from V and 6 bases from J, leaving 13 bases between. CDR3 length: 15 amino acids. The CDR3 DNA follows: TGTGCCAGCAGCTTGGGGACAGAGGGCAGTCAGCCCCAGCATTTT. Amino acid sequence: CASSLGTEGSQPQHF.

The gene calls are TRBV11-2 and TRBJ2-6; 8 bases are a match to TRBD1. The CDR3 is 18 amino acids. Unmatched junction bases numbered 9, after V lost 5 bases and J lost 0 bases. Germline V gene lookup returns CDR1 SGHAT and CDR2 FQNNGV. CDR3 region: CASSTRTGYSSGANVLTF. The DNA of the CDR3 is TGTGCCAGCAGCACCAGGACAGGGTACAGCTCTGGGGCCAACGTCCTGACTTTC.

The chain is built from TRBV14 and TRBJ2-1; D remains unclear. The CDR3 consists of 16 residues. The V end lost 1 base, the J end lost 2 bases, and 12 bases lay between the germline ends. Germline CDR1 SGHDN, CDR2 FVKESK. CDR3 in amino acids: CASSQVPGSPYNEQFF. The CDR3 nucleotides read TGTGCCAGCAGCCAAGTTCCCGGGTCCCCCTACAATGAGCAGTTCTTC.

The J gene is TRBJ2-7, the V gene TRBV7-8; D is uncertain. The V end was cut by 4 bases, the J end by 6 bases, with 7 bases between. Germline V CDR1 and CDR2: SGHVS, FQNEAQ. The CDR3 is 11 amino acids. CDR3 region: CASSSTAEQYF. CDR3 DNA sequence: TGTGCCAGCAGCTCGACGGCCGAGCAGTACTTC. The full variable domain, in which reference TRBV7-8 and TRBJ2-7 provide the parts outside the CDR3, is GAGVSQSPRYKVAKRGQDVALRCDPISGHVSLFWYQQALGQGPEFLTYFQNEAQLDKSGLPSDRFFAERPEGSVSTLKIQRTQQEDSAVYLCASSSTAEQYFGPGTRLTVT.

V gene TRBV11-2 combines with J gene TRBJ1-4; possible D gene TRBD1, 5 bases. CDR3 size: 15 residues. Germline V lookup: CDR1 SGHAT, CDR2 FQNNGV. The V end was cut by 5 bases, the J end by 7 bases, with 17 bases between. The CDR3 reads CASSPLGGMIEKLFF. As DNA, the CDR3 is TGTGCCAGCAGCCCCCTGGGGGGTATGATTGAAAAACTGTTTTTT.

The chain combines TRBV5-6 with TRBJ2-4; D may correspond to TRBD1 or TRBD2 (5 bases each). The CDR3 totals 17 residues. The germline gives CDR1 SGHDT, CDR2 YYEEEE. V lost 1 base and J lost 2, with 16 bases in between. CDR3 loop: CASSLRGATVPKNIQYF. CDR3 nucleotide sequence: TGTGCCAGCAGCTTGAGGGGAGCCACCGTTCCCAAAAACATTCAGTACTTC.

The CDR3 spells CASRVRENYEQYF. The CDR3, as DNA: TGTGCCAGCAGAGTCCGGGAGAACTACGAGCAGTACTTC. The chain links TRBV27 to TRBJ2-7; D is possibly TRBD2 (6 bases). CDR3 length: 13 amino acids. Germline loops: CDR1 MNHEY, CDR2 SMNVEV (reference sequence). V was shortened by 6 bases and J by 3 bases, with 12 bases between the two germline ends.

CDR3: CASSSQEGTDTQYF. CDR3 nucleotides: TGTGCCAGCAGCTCGCAAGAAGGGACCGATACGCAGTATTTT. The V call is TRBV5-4, the J call TRBJ2-3; D may correspond to TRBD1 or TRBD2 (5 bases each). The CDR3 spans 14 residues. Deletions cut 3 bases from V and 6 bases from J, with 14 bases between. The germline V gene has CDR1 SGHNT and CDR2 YYREEE (reference sequence).

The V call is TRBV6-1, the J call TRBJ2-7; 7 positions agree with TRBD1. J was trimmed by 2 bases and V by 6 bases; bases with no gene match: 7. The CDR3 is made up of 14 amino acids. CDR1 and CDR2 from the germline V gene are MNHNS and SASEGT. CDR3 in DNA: TGTGCCAGCAGCTTAAACAGGGGCGCCTACGAGCAGTACTTC. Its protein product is CASSLNRGAYEQYF.

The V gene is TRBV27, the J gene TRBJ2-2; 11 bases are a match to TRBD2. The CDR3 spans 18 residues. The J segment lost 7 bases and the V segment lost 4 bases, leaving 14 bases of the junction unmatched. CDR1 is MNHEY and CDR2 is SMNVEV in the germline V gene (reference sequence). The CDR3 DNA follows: TGTGCCAGCAGTTCGGCCCTCCTAGCGGGAGGAATTAACGGGGAGCTGTTTTTT. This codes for CASSSALLAGGINGELFF.

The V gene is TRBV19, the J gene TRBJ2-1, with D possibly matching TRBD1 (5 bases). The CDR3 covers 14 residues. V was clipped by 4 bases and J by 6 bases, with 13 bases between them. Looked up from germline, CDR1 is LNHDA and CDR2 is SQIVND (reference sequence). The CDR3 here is CASSKYRSGNEQFF. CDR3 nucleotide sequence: TGTGCCAGTAGTAAATACAGGTCCGGCAATGAGCAGTTCTTC.

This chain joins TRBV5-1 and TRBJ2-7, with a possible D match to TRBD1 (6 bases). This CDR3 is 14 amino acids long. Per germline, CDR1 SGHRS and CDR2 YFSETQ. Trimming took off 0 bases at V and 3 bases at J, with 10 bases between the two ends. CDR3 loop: CASSLGQAFYEQYF. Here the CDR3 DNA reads TGCGCCAGCAGCTTGGGACAGGCTTTCTACGAGCAGTACTTC.